The clone carrying this T cell receptor (beta chain) was seen a handful of times. Its cognate antigen is unknown. These data belong to a study of beta chain features in type 1 diabetes. Whole-study context: Cells sorted and examined across all samples totaled more than 95,000,000.

This CDR3 has 15 amino acids. J lost 5 bases, V lost 6 bases, and 8 bases had no gene match. The V gene's germline CDR1 is SNHLY and CDR2 FYNNEI. Study outcomes and limitations: The study found fewer insertions and more deletions at VDJ junctions in type 1 diabetes patients.

Each of the CD4+ naive, central memory, regulatory and stem cell-like memory populations was sorted via CD45RO/CCR7/CD25/CD127/CD95/CD27. The sequenced template was cDNA made from the entire isolated RNA. TCRdb keeps only in-frame clones here, not all; method: immunoSEQ multiplex PCR. This sample yields under 150,000 clones, of which about 44% are seen a single time; under 0.45% belongs to the top ten. The clonotype originates from a young man in good health. The rearrangement joins TRBV2 to TRBJ2-2; 8 positions match TRBD2. Sample: Tregs from blood. CDR3 coding DNA: TGTGCCAGCAGCCCGGGTAGACTAGCGACCGGGGAGCTGTTTTTT. Encoded protein: CASSPGRLATGELFF.